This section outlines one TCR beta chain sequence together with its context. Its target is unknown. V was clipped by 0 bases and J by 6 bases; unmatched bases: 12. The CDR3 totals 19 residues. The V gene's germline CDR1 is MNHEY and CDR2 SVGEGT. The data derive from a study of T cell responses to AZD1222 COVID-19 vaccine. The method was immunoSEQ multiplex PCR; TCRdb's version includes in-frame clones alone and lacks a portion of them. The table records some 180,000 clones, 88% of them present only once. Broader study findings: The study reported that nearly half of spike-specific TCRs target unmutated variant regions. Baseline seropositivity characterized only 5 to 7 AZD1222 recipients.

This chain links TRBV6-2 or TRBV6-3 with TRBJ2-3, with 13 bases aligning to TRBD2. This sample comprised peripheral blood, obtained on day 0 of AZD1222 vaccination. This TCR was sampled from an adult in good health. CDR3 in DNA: TGTGCCAGCAGTTACTCGAGGCCAACTAGCGGGGGGGCCACGGATACGCAGTATTTT. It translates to CASSYSRPTSGGATDTQYF.